The clone carrying this T cell receptor (beta chain) was seen a handful of times. Axillary draining lymph nodes of breast cancer patients supplied the node samples. Per the germline V gene, CDR1 is SGHTA and CDR2 is FQGTGA. Trimming removed 5 bases from V and 2 bases from J; junction bases left unmatched: 5. The CDR3 is made up of 14 amino acids. The data belong to a study of breast tumors, draining lymph nodes, adjacent tissues. Each CDR3 protein gets one entry after TCRdb re-called the multiplex PCR reads with MiXCR. The table lists some 250,000 distinct CDR3 sequences, 30% to 35% of them singletons, with approximately 4% in the top ten.

Specimen: axillary lymph node tissue. The V call is TRBV7-3, the J call TRBJ2-5; 7 bases align to TRBD1. This receptor was identified in a female donor with breast cancer. Some clones in this sample may be carry-over from other donors' samples. In nucleotides, the CDR3 is TGTGCCAGCAGCCTAGGGGGCAGACAAGAGACCCAGTACTTC. This codes for CASSLGGRQETQYF.